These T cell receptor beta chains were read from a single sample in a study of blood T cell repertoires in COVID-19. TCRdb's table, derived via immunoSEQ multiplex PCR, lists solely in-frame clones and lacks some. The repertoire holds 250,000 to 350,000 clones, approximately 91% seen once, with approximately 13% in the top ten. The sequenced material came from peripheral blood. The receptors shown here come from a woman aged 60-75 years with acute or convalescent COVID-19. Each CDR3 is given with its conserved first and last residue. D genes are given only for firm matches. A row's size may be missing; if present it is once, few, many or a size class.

CASRGQGGEKLFF,TGTGCCAGCAGGGGGCAGGGAGGTGAAAAACTGTTTTTT,few,TRBJ1-4,TRBV28,.
CASSLDRVSADTQYF,TGTGCCAGCAGCCTTGACAGGGTTTCTGCAGATACGCAGTATTTT,.,TRBJ2-3,TRBV7-2,TRBD1
CASSPLLGRETQYF,TGTGCCAGCAGTCCCCTCCTCGGGAGAGAGACCCAGTACTTC,.,TRBJ2-5,TRBV28,.
CASSLMGEGTEAFF,TGTGCCAGCAGCTTAATGGGTGAGGGCACTGAAGCTTTCTTT,.,TRBJ1-1,TRBV7-2,.
CASSLVSGGATDTQYF,TGTGCCAGCAGCTTGGTTAGCGGGGGGGCTACAGATACGCAGTATTTT,.,TRBJ2-3,TRBV11-1,TRBD2
CASKPGTGGPETQYF,TGTGCCAGTAAACCCGGGACAGGCGGCCCTGAGACCCAGTACTTC,.,TRBJ2-5,TRBV19,TRBD1
CASTIGQGASGNTIYF,TGTGCCAGCACTATAGGACAGGGAGCCTCTGGAAACACCATATATTTT,.,TRBJ1-3,TRBV7-3,TRBD1
CASSDSGQVTDTQYF,TGTGCCAGCAGTGACTCTGGACAGGTCACAGATACGCAGTATTTT,.,TRBJ2-3,TRBV6-4,TRBD1
CASSLDGTANTGELFF,TGTGCCAGCAGCTTAGACGGTACAGCAAACACCGGGGAGCTGTTTTTT,.,TRBJ2-2,TRBV7-3,.
CASSADRVNQPQHF,TGTGCCAGTAGTGCCGACAGGGTAAATCAGCCCCAGCATTTT,few,TRBJ1-5,TRBV19,TRBD1
CASGGGDSYNEQFF,TGTGCCAGCGGCGGCGGGGACTCCTACAATGAGCAGTTCTTC,.,TRBJ2-1,TRBV6-5,.
CASGNGQGNSPLHF,TGTGCCAGCGGAAACGGGCAGGGAAATTCACCCCTCCACTTT,.,TRBJ1-6,TRBV2,.
CASSDLVGDTEAFF,TGTGCCAGCAGCGACCTTGTAGGGGACACTGAAGCTTTCTTT,.,TRBJ1-1,TRBV11-2,.
CASSSDLLAGEVDTQYF,TGTGCCAGCAGTTCAGACCTATTAGCGGGAGAGGTAGATACGCAGTATTTT,.,TRBJ2-3,TRBV27,TRBD2
CASRRQAHSNQPQHF,TGTGCCAGCAGGCGACAGGCACATAGCAATCAGCCCCAGCATTTT,.,TRBJ1-5,TRBV6-5,.
CASSEAGENYEQYF,TGTGCCAGCAGCGAAGCGGGGGAAAACTACGAGCAGTACTTC,.,TRBJ2-7,TRBV9,TRBD2
CASSSTSYEQYF,TGTGCCAGCAGTTCCACCAGCTACGAGCAGTACTTC,.,TRBJ2-7,TRBV28,.
CASSQELAGYNEQFF,TGTGCCAGCAGCCAAGAACTAGCGGGTTACAATGAGCAGTTCTTC,.,TRBJ2-1,TRBV3-1/TRBV3-2,TRBD2
CATSNGELTDTQYF,TGTGCCACCAGTAACGGAGAGCTCACAGATACGCAGTATTTT,once,TRBJ2-3,TRBV24-1,.